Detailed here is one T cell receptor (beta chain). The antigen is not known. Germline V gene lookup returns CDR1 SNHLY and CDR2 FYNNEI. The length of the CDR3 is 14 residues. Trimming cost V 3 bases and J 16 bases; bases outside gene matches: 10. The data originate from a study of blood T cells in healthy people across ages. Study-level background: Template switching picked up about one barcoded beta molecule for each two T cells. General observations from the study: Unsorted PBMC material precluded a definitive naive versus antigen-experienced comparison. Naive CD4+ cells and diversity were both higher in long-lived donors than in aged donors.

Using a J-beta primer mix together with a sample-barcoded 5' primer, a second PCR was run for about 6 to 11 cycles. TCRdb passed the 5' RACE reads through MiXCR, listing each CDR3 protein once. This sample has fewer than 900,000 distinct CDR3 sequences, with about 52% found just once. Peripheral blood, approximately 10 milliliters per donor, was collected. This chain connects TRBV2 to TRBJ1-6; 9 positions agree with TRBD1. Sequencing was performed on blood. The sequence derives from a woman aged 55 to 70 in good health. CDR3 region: CASSEGTGRSLLHF. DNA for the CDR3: TGTGCCAGCAGTGAGGGGACAGGGAGAAGTCTTCTCCACTTT.